The T cell receptor (beta chain) described here comes from a study of early T cells in non-severe SARS-CoV-2 infection. In the study overall: The input, bulk RNA from unsorted whole blood, was sequenced, and chains were unpaired. General study points: The VDJdb matching leaned toward anti-spike CD8 responses and overlooked private and CD4 specificities.

Attachment of unique molecular identifiers to individual cDNA molecules was performed. TCRdb ran MiXCR on the 5' RACE reads and lists one entry per CDR3 protein. The sample includes about 56,000 distinct CDR3 sequences, around 16% of them seen just once. In this sample, this clonotype turned up a few times. The antigen is not known. This CDR3 region has 12 residues. Looked up from germline, CDR1 is SGHTA and CDR2 is FQGNSA. V was trimmed by 3 bases and J by 5 bases, leaving 8 bases between them. The chain employs TRBV7-2 and TRBJ2-7; D not resolved. This clonotype was sampled from an adult who was a healthcare worker with PCR-confirmed SARS-CoV-2 infection or an uninfected control (not recorded which). The sequences come from whole blood, collected at baseline. CDR3 in DNA: TGTGCCAGCAGCTTGAGTTTCCACGAGCAGTACTTC. The encoded protein is CASSLSFHEQYF.